The clone carrying this T cell receptor (beta chain) occurred a few times. CDR3 length: 18 residues. Germline lookup yields CDR1 SGHVS and CDR2 FNYEAQ. V lost 2 bases and J lost 4; bases outside the gene matches: 9. The sample belongs to a study of T-cell reconstitution after alpha-beta-depleted transplantation in children. This sample's TCRbeta library carried unique molecular identifier barcodes. TCRdb analysed the PCR reads with MiXCR anew, one entry per CDR3 protein. The top ten clones hold about 2% of a sample with hundreds of thousands of distinct CDR3 sequences, about an eighth of them seen once.

Material: PBMCs, mostly from graft donor cells, obtained 360 days after TCRalphabeta/CD19-depleted stem cell transplant. The origin of this receptor is a male patient younger than 18 who had a stem cell transplant for acute myeloid leukemia, so the T cells may come from the graft donor. The V call is TRBV7-6, the J call TRBJ2-1; 12 nucleotides align to TRBD2. The chain's CDR3 is CASSLRSLGTSGYNEQFF. The CDR3 bases are TGTGCCAGCAGCTTACGTAGTCTCGGGACTAGCGGGTACAATGAGCAGTTCTTC.